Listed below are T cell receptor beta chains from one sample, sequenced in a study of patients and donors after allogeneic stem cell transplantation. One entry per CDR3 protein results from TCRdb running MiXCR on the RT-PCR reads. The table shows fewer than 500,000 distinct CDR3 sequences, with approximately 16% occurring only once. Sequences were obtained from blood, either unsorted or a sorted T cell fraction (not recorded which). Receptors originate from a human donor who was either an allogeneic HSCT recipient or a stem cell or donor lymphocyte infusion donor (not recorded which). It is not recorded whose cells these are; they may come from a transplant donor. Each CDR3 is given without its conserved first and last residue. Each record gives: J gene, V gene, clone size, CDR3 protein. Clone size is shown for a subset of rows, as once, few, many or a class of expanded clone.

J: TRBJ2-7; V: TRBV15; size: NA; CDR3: ATSRTGLNDYEQY
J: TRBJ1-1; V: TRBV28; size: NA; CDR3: ASSSTWVNTEAF
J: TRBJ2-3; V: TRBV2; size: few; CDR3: ASSVQTSPDTQY
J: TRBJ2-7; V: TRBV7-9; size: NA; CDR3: ASSFTGWYEQY
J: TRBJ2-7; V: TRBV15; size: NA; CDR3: ATSPSSGRYHEQY
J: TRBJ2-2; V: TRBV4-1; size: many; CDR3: ASSPYRQEAGGELF
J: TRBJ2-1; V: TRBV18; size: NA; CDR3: ASSPAGGWNNEQF
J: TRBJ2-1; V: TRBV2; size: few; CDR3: ATDDRDLDEQF
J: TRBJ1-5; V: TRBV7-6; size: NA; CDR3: ASSLAGQGGGQPQH
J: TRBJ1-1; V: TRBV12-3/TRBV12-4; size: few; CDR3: ASSLIPGTTEAF
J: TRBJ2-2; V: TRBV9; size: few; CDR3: ASNGGYGELF
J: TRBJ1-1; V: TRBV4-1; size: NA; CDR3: ASSPDRPEAF
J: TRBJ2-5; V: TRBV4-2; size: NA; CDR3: ASSQAPQGRQETQY
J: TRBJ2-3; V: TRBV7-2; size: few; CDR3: ASSLERQGPDTQY
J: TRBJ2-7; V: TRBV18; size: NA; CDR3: ASSPNRVDEQY
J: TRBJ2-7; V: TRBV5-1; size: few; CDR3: ASSSGYRPYEQY
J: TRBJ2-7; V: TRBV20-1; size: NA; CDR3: SATGPPSLSYEQY
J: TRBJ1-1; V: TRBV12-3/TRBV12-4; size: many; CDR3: ASSLARLTNTEAF
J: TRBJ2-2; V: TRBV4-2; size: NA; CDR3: ASSQDFRVSTGELF
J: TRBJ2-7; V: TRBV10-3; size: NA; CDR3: AISPGQGTEQY
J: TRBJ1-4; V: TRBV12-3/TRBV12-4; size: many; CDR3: ASSLVGGGEKLF
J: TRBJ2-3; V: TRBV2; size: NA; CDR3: ASSRDRWTDTQY
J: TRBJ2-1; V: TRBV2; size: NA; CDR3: ASSATLSYNEQF
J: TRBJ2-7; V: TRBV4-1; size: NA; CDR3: ASSPLLLAGAYEQY
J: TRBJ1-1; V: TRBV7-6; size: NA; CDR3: ASSFLTGPNTEAF
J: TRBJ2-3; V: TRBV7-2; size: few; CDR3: ASSARLAWTTDTQY
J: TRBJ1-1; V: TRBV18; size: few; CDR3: ASSPGDSLQAF
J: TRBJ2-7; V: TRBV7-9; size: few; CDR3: ASSVTGTSGYEQY
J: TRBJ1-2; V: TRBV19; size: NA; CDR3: ASMGDAIEGYGYT
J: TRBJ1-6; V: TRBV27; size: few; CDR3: ASSAGQGAGSPLH
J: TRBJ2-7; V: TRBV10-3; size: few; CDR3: AISSSTEQY
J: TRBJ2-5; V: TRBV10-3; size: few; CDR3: AISAGTSEQETQY
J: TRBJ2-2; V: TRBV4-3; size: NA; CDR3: ASSLYPQGRTGELF
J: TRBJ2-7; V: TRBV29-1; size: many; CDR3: SVGPTGTYEQY
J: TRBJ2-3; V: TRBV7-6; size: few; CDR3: ASSRLGPTSGSLADTQY
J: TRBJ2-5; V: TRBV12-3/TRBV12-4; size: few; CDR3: ASSPNSGTWKTQY
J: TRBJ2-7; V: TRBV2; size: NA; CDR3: ASSETDYLYEQY
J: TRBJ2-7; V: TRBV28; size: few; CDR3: ASRTTPGQGQFSSYEQY
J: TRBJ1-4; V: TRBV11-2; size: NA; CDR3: ASSPGTKLNEKLF